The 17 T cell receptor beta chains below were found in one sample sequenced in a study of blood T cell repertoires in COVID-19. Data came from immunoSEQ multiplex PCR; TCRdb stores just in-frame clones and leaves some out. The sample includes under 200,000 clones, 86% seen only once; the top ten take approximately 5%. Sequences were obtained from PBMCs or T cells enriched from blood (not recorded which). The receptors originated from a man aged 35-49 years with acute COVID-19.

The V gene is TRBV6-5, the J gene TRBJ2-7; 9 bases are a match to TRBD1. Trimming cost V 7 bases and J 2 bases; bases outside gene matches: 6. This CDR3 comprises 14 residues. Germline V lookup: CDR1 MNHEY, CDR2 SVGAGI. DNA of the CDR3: TGTGCCAGCACTCGGGACAGGGTAACCTACGAGCAGTACTTC. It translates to CASTRDRVTYEQYF.

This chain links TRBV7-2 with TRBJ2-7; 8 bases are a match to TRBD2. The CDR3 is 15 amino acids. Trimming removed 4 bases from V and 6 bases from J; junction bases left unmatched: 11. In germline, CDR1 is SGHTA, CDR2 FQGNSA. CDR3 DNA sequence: TGTGCCAGCAGCTCCCGGCGGGGGGCCAGGGGCGAGCAGTACTTC. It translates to CASSSRRGARGEQYF.

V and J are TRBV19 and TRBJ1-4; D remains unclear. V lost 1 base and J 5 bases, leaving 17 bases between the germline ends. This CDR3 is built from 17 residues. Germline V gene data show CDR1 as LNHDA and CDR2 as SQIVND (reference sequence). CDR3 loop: CASSIGATAGRNEKLFF. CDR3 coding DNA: TGTGCCAGTAGTATAGGGGCAACGGCAGGTAGAAATGAAAAACTGTTTTTT.

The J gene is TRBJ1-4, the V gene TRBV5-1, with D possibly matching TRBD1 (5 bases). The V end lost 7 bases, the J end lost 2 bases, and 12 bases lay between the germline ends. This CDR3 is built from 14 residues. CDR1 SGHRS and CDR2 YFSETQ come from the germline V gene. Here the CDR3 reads CASGPDTTNEKLFF. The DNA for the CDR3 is TGCGCCAGCGGACCGGACACCACTAATGAAAAACTGTTTTTT.

The CDR3 nucleotides read TGCGCCAGCAGCTTGGGGACTAGCGGTAGCACAGATACGCAGTATTTT. Its translation: CASSLGTSGSTDTQYF. This chain connects TRBV5-1 to TRBJ2-3; 10 nucleotides match TRBD2. The CDR3 contains 16 residues. V was pared by 0 bases and J by 0 bases, with 1 base of the junction left unmatched. CDR1 is SGHRS and CDR2 is YFSETQ in the germline V gene. Using reference TRBV5-1 and TRBJ2-3 for the parts outside the CDR3, the full variable domain is KAGVTQTPRYLIKTRGQQVTLSCSPISGHRSVSWYQQTPGQGLQFLFEYFSETQRNKGNFPGRFSGRQFSNSRSEMNVSTLELGDSALYLCASSLGTSGSTDTQYFGPGTRLTVL.

The CDR3 region is CASSGWEGEKLFF. DNA of the CDR3: TGTGCCAGCAGTGGATGGGAGGGGGAAAAACTGTTTTTT. The V call is TRBV2, the J call TRBJ1-4; D may be TRBD1 (5 bases). Trimming removed 4 bases from V and 8 bases from J, with 11 bases in between. CDR1 and CDR2 from the germline V gene are SNHLY and FYNNEI. This CDR3 contains 13 residues.

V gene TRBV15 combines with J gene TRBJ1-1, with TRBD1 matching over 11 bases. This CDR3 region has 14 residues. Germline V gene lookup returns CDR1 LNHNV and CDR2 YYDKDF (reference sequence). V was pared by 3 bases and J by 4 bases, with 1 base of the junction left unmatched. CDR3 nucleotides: TGTGCCACCAGCAGGGACAGGGGGCCCACTGAAGCTTTCTTT. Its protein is CATSRDRGPTEAFF.

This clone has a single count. CDR3 in amino acids: CASSYRDRYNSPLHF. Written as DNA, the CDR3 is TGTGCCAGCAGTTACCGGGACAGGTATAATTCACCCCTCCACTTT. The V call is TRBV27, the J call TRBJ1-6, with 8 bases fitting TRBD1. Germline V lookup: CDR1 MNHEY, CDR2 SMNVEV (reference sequence). V shed 4 bases and J 4 bases; nucleotides not matched to a gene: 3. This CDR3 comprises 15 residues.

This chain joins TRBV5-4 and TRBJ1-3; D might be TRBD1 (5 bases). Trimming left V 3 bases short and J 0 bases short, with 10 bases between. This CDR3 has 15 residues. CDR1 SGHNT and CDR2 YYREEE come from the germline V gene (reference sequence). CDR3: CASSSDSYSGNTIYF. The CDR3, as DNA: TGTGCCAGCAGCTCTGACAGCTACTCTGGAAACACCATATATTTT.

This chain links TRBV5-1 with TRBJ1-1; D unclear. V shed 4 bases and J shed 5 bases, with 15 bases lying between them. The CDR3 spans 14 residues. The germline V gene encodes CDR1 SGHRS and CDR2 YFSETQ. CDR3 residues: CASSTSGWETEAFF. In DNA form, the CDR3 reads TGCGCCAGCAGCACATCGGGTTGGGAGACTGAAGCTTTCTTT.

The CDR3: CASSVGGLKRDTEAFF. The CDR3 DNA follows: TGTGCCAGCAGCGTAGGTGGCCTTAAGAGGGACACTGAAGCTTTCTTT. This chain joins TRBV9 and TRBJ1-1, with no clear D. Germline CDR1 SGDLS, CDR2 YYNGEE. V lost 0 bases to trimming and J lost 3 bases, with 15 bases between them. This CDR3 contains 16 residues. Filled out from reference TRBV9 and TRBJ1-1, the complete variable domain reads DSGVTQTPKHLITATGQRVTLRCSPRSGDLSVYWYQQSLDQGLQFLIQYYNGEERAKGNILERFSAQQFPDLHSELNLSSLELGDSALYFCASSVGGLKRDTEAFFGQGTRLTVV.

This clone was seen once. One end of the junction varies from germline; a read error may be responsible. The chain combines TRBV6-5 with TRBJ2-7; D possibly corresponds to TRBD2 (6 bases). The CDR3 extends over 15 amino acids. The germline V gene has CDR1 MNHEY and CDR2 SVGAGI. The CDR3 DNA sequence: TGTGTCAGCAGCGGCGGGACGGCTAGCTCCTACGAGCAGTACTTC. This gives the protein CVSSGGTASSYEQYF.

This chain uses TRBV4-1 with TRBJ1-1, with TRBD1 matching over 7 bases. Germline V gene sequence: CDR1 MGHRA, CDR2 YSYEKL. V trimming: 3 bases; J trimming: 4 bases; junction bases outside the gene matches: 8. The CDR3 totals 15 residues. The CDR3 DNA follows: TGCGCCAGCAGCCACGCCGGGACAGCGATCACTGAAGCTTTCTTT. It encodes CASSHAGTAITEAFF.

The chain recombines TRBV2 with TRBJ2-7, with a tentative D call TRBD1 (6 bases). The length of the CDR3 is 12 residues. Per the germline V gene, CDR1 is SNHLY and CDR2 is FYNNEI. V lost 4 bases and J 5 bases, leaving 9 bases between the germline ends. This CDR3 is CASSAGADEQYF. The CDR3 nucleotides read TGTGCCAGCAGTGCAGGGGCGGACGAGCAGTACTTC.

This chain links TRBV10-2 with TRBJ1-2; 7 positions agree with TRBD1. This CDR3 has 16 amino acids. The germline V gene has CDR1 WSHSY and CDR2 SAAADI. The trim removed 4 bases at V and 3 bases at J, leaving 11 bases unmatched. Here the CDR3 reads CASSGGQVPPHYGYTF. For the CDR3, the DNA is TGCGCCAGCAGTGGCGGACAGGTACCTCCCCACTATGGCTACACCTTC.

The CDR3, as DNA: TGTGCCAGCAGCTCCTTAAATGGCTACACCTTC. Its translation is CASSSLNGYTF. The chain carries TRBV7-8 and TRBJ1-2; D is undetermined. In germline, CDR1 is SGHVS, CDR2 FQNEAQ. The CDR3 contains 11 residues. V shed 4 bases and J shed 6 bases, with 6 bases lying between them.

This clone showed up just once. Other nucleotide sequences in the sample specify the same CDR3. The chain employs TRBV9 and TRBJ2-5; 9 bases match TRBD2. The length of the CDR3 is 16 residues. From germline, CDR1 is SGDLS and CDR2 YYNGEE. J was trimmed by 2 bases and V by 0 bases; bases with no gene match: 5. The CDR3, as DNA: TGTGCCAGCAGCGTAGGCCTAGCGGGAACTCAAGAGACCCAGTACTTC. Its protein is CASSVGLAGTQETQYF.